Below, 8 T cell receptor beta chains from the same sample are listed, as sequenced in a study of shared clonotypes between healthy human individuals (dated by TCRdb to between 2020 and 2021). Libraries came from the immunoSEQ multiplex PCR assay. The table comes from immuneACCESS by way of TCRdb, which keeps in-frame sequences with V and J called. Part of the clones is missing from these tables; in studies checked, under half for an unresolved V gene and the rest for unknown reasons. Counted in this sample were 75,000 to 100,000 clones; approximately 44% of them appeared once. About 14% of the sample is in the top ten clones. The sequenced sample consisted of PBMCs. The receptor source for this set is a woman aged 40-49 years in good health. Some clones in this sample may be carry-over from other donors' samples.

This clone was seen repeatedly, ten times or more. This chain connects TRBV7-2 to TRBJ1-4; the D is unclear. V was shortened by 3 bases and J by 6 bases, with 11 bases between the two germline ends. CDR1 SGHTA and CDR2 FQGNSA come from the germline V gene. The CDR3 loop spans 14 amino acids. The CDR3 spells CASSFRGWDEKLFF. The CDR3 nucleotides are TGTGCCAGCAGCTTCCGGGGTTGGGATGAAAAACTGTTTTTT.

For this clone: Being one base from a much bigger clone, this may be a read error. V is TRBV25-1 and J is TRBJ1-2; 8 bases align to TRBD1. Germline V gene lookup returns CDR1 MGHDK and CDR2 SYGVNS. The CDR3 runs to 12 residues. With 7 bases clipped from V and 8 bases from J, the junction kept 6 bases outside the gene matches. In DNA, the CDR3 is TGTGCCAGCAAGGACAGGGTCAGGGGCTACACCTTC. Its translation: CASKDRVRGYTF.

Worth noting for this clone: Since a far larger clone is one base different, this is likely a read error. The same CDR3 can be traced to other DNA sequences in this sample. The chain links TRBV28 to TRBJ2-7; 8 bases are shared with TRBD2. The CDR3 runs 13 residues. In germline, CDR1 is MDHEN, CDR2 SYDVKM. The CDR3 nucleotides read TGTGCCAGCAGTAGCGGGAGTCTGGGCGAGCAGTACTTT. Protein: CASSSGSLGEQYF. Variable domain in full (rest from reference TRBV28 and TRBJ2-7): DVKVTQSSRYLVKRTGEKVFLECVQDMDHENMFWYRQDPGLGLRLIYFSYDVKMKEKGDIPEGYSVSREKKERFSLILESASTNQTSMYLCASSSGSLGEQYFGPGTRLTVT.

Notes on this clone: A single base separates this from a much larger clone, so it may be a read error. The chain has TRBV7-2 and TRBJ2-1; D may be TRBD2 (5 bases). Germline CDR1 and CDR2: SGHTA and FQGNSA. The CDR3 loop spans 16 amino acids. The germline V and J ends were trimmed by 5 bases and 4 bases, with 18 bases remaining between them. In nucleotides, the CDR3 is TGTGCCAGCAGCACCCCCCGGGGTAGCGTGTACAATGAGCAGTTCTTC. Translation: CASSTPRGSVYNEQFF.

V usage is TRBV6-4 and J usage is TRBJ2-1, with TRBD1 matching over 8 bases. Germline CDR1 MRHNA, CDR2 SNTAGT. The CDR3 is 15 amino acids. The ends lost 6 bases at V and 5 bases at J; junction bases unmatched: 9. The chain's CDR3 is CASSKDRASNNEQFF. As DNA, the CDR3 is TGTGCCAGCAGCAAGGACAGGGCCTCTAACAATGAGCAGTTCTTC.

This clone was observed a few times. The chain is built from TRBV6-5 and TRBJ1-1; D remains ambiguous. This CDR3 region has 15 residues. Trimming stripped 5 bases from V and 1 base from J, with 14 bases between. Germline V CDR1 and CDR2: MNHEY, SVGAGI. The CDR3 nucleotides are TGTGCCAGCAGTACCCGAAGGATCGGGAACACTGAAGCTTTCTTT. Translation: CASSTRRIGNTEAFF.

This clone has a count of ten or more. The gene calls are TRBV13 and TRBJ2-2; possibly TRBD1 for D (5 bases). The CDR3 runs to 16 residues. The germline CDR1 and CDR2 sequences are PRHDT and FYEKMQ (reference sequence). Trimming stripped 5 bases from V and 7 bases from J, with 20 bases between. In DNA, the CDR3 is TGTGCCAGCAGCATCACCCTTCGGAAAAGGGGCGGGGAGCTGTTTTTT. Protein product: CASSITLRKRGGELFF. The full variable domain, its missing parts supplied by reference TRBV13 and TRBJ2-2, is AAGVIQSPRHLIKEKRETATLKCYPIPRHDTVYWYQQGPGQDPQFLISFYEKMQSDKGSIPDRFSAQQFSDYHSELNMSSLELGDSALYFCASSITLRKRGGELFFGEGSRLTVL.

CDR3 bases: TGTGCCAGCAGCCAAGTAATTTCGGGTAATGAGCAGTTCTTC. This translates into CASSQVISGNEQFF. The chain recombines TRBV14 with TRBJ2-1; D gene ambiguous. This CDR3 comprises 14 residues. Germline-derived CDR1 and CDR2 are SGHDN and FVKESK. Deletions cut 1 base from V and 7 bases from J, with 11 bases between.